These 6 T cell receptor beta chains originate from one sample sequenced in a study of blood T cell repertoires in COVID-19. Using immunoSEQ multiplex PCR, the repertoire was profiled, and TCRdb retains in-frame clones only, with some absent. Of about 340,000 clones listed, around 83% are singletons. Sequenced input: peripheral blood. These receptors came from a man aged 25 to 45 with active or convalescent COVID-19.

The CDR3 region has the DNA TGTGCCAGCAGTTTAGGGCTGCCCTACGAGCAGTACTTC. Protein sequence: CASSLGLPYEQYF. The V and J genes are TRBV12-3 or TRBV12-4 and TRBJ2-7; D is unclear. V lost 1 base to trimming and J lost 2 bases, with 6 bases between them. The CDR3 contains 13 residues.

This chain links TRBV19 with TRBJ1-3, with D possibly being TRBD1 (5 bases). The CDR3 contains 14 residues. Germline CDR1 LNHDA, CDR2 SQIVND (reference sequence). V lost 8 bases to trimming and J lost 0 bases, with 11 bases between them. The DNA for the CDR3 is TGTGCCAGTGGAACAGGATCCTCTGGAAACACCATATATTTT. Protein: CASGTGSSGNTIYF.

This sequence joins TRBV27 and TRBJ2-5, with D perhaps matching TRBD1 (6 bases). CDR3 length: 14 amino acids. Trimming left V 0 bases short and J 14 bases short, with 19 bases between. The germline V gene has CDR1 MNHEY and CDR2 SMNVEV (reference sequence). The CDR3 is CASSLSWATGLIYF. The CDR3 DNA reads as TGTGCCAGCAGTTTATCGTGGGCTACAGGGCTCATCTACTTC.

The CDR3 bases are TGTGCCAGTAGTATTAGAGTCCAGGCCTACACCGGGGAGCTGTTTTTT. Translating it yields CASSIRVQAYTGELFF. The V gene is TRBV19, the J gene TRBJ2-2; D uncertain. Per the germline V gene, CDR1 is LNHDA and CDR2 is SQIVND (reference sequence). The CDR3 is 16 residues long. The germline V and J ends were trimmed by 3 bases and 3 bases, with 14 bases remaining between them. Full variable domain (missing parts from reference TRBV19 and TRBJ2-2): DGGITQSPKYLFRKEGQNVTLSCEQNLNHDAMYWYRQDPGQGLRLIYYSQIVNDFQKGDIAEGYSVSREKKESFPLTVTSAQKNPTAFYLCASSIRVQAYTGELFFGEGSRLTVL.

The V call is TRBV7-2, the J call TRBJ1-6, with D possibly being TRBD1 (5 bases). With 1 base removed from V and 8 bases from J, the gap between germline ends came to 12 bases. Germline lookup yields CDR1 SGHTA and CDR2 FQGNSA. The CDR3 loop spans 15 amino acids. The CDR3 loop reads CASSLVLPGDSPLHF. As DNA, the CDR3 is TGTGCCAGCAGCTTAGTCCTTCCGGGGGATTCACCCCTCCACTTT.

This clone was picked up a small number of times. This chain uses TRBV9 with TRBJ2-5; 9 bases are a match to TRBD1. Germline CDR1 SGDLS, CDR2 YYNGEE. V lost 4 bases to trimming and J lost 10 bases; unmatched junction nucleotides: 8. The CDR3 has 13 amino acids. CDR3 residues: CASSPPGTGIQYF. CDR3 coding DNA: TGTGCCAGCAGCCCACCCGGGACAGGGATCCAGTACTTC.